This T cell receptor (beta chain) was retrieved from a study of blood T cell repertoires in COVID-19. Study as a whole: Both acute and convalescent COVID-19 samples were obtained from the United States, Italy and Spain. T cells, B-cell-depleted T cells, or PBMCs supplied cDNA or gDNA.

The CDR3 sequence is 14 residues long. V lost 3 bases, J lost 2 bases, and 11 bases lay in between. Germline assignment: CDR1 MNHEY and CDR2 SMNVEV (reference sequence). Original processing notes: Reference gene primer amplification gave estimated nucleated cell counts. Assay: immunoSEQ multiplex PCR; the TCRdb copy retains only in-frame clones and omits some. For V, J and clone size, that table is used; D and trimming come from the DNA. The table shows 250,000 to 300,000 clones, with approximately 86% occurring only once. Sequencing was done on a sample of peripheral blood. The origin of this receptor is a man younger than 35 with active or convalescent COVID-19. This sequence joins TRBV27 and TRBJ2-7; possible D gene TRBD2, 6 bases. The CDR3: CASSFGPGAYEQYF. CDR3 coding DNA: TGTGCCAGCAGTTTCGGGCCGGGGGCCTACGAGCAGTACTTC.